One and the same sample provided the 16 T cell receptor beta chains below, sequenced in a study of T cells in women clearing cervical HPV infection. The assay was immunoSEQ multiplex PCR, and TCRdb's table has in-frame clones only and misses some. Its table records over 25,000 clones. The sequencing input was blood buffy coat. These receptors all stem from a woman aged 18 to 75 with a cervical HPV16 infection that either progressed to CIN3+ or cleared (not recorded which).

With regard to this clone: Read coverage stops 3 residues before the CDR3 terminus; the germline J gene supplies the remainder. The rearrangement links TRBV12-3 or TRBV12-4 to TRBJ2-6, with unresolved D. Trimming stripped 5 bases from V and 0 bases from J, with 11 bases between. CDR3 length: 16 residues. The CDR3 spells CASSPSGLSGANVLTF. The DNA read from the CDR3 is TGTGCCAGCAGTCCGTCAGGCCTCTCTGGGGCCAACGTC.

As concerns this clone: The DNA ends 3 residues before the CDR3 does, and the rest of the CDR3 is filled in from the germline J gene. This rearrangement joins TRBV20-1 to TRBJ2-5; D might be TRBD1 (6 bases). The CDR3 is made up of 12 amino acids. The germline gives CDR1 DFQATT, CDR2 SNEGSKA (reference sequence). The V end was cut by 4 bases, the J end by 5 bases, with 11 bases between. The CDR3 sequence: CSANRDRETQYF. The CDR3 bases that were read are TGCAGTGCTAACAGGGACCGGGAGACC.

In the case of this clone: From the germline J gene comes the end of the CDR3, since the read stops 3 residues before it. The gene calls are TRBV7-9 and TRBJ1-2, with TRBD1 as a possible D gene (6 bases). CDR3 size: 13 residues. Trimming pared 4 bases from V and 2 bases from J, leaving 8 bases between. The germline CDR1 and CDR2 sequences are SEHNR and FQNEAQ (reference sequence). The CDR3 sequence is CASSYGTNYGYTF. The DNA read from the CDR3 is TGTGCCAGCAGCTACGGGACAAACTATGGC.

Details on this clone: Coverage ceases 3 residues before the CDR3 finishes, and the germline J gene fills in the end. This chain uses TRBV28 with TRBJ2-7, with a possible D match to TRBD1 (5 bases). This CDR3 has 12 amino acids. The germline V and J ends were trimmed by 11 bases and 2 bases, with 13 bases remaining between them. In germline, CDR1 is MDHEN, CDR2 SYDVKM. The CDR3 sequence is CASLDRTYEQYF. CDR3 bases read: TGTGCCTCCCTTGACAGAACCTACGAG. Full variable domain (rest looked up from reference TRBV28 and TRBJ2-7): DVKVTQSSRYLVKRTGEKVFLECVQDMDHENMFWYRQDPGLGLRLIYFSYDVKMKEKGDIPEGYSVSREKKERFSLILESASTNQTSMYLCASLDRTYEQYFGPGTRLTVT.

This clone is classed as medium-sized by frequency. The read is 3 residues too short to cover the CDR3 end, so that end is filled in from the germline J gene. The chain is built from TRBV15 and TRBJ2-2; D call uncertain. The CDR3 has 16 residues. The germline V and J ends were trimmed by 0 bases and 2 bases, with 10 bases remaining between them. The germline CDR1 and CDR2 sequences are LNHNV and YYDKDF (reference sequence). The CDR3 bases that were read are TGTGCCACCAGCAGAGATTATCAGCGAAACACCGGGGAG. It yields the protein CATSRDYQRNTGE. The entire CDR3 sequence reads CATSRDYQRNTGELFF.

As regards this clone: The read halts 3 residues ahead of the CDR3 end, with the missing end drawn from the germline J gene. Other DNA sequences in this sample translate to the same CDR3. The chain employs TRBV18 and TRBJ2-7; 9 bases align to TRBD1. This CDR3 is built from 16 residues. Looked up from germline, CDR1 is KGHSH and CDR2 is LQKENI. J lost 2 bases, V lost 0 bases, and 5 bases had no gene match. The covered CDR3 bases are TGTGCCAGCTCACCACCGTCAAACAGGGGGCCCTACGAG. It codes for CASSPPSNRGPYE. From start to end, the CDR3 is CASSPPSNRGPYEQYF.

Points on this clone: The DNA ends 3 residues before the CDR3 does, and the rest of the CDR3 is filled in from the germline J gene. The chain employs TRBV6-1 and TRBJ2-1, with TRBD2 matching 7 bases. The V gene's germline CDR1 is MNHNS and CDR2 SASEGT. The CDR3 has 16 residues. V was clipped by 2 bases and J by 6 bases; unmatched bases: 10. The CDR3 sequence is CASSETRASGGNEQFF. CDR3 DNA (partial): TGTGCCAGCAGTGAAACGCGGGCTAGCGGAGGCAATGAG.

Of note for this clone: Read coverage stops 3 residues before the CDR3 terminus; the germline J gene supplies the remainder. The chain couples TRBV20-1 to TRBJ2-7, with 9 positions matching TRBD1. The V segment lost 1 base and the J segment 6 bases; nucleotides outside the gene matches: 7. CDR3 length: 14 amino acids. Germline CDR1 reads DFQATT; CDR2 reads SNEGSKA (reference sequence). CDR3 DNA, as far as it was read: TGCAGTGCTAGAGGCGGGGACAGGGAAGGCGAG. It encodes CSARGGDREGE. The complete CDR3 protein is CSARGGDREGEQYF.

To note about this clone: The read falls 3 residues short of the CDR3 end, and the missing part is taken from the germline J gene. The V and J genes are TRBV19 and TRBJ1-5; 9 bases fit TRBD1. V lost 7 bases to trimming and J lost 4 bases; unmatched junction nucleotides: 5. Germline-derived CDR1 and CDR2 are LNHDA and SQIVND (reference sequence). CDR3 size: 14 residues. CDR3 protein: CASTPQGANQPQHF. CDR3 DNA, as far as it was read: TGTGCCAGTACCCCACAGGGGGCTAATCAGCCC.

A remark on this clone: With the read ending 3 residues before the CDR3 end, the germline J gene is used to fill in that end. This sequence joins TRBV12-3 or TRBV12-4 and TRBJ2-1; TRBD2 aligns across 9 bases. The V gene end was trimmed by 2 bases and the J gene end by 4 bases; junction bases not matched to a gene: 3. The CDR3 consists of 15 residues. The CDR3 sequence is CASSLMAGGYNEQFF. The sequenced part of the CDR3 DNA is TGTGCCAGCAGTTTAATGGCGGGAGGGTACAATGAG.

Worth noting for this clone: The CDR3 is cut off 3 residues early in the read; its end comes from the germline J gene. The chain couples TRBV18 to TRBJ1-1, with D unclear. This CDR3 has 13 amino acids. Trimming shortened V by 6 bases and J by 1 base, and 9 bases separated the two germline ends. In germline, CDR1 is KGHSH, CDR2 LQKENI. The CDR3 DNA, read in part, is TGTGCCAGCTCCCTGCCGGGGAACACTGAA. Protein product: CASSLPGNTE. In full, the CDR3 is CASSLPGNTEAFF.

With regard to this clone: The read stops 3 residues short of the end of the CDR3; the missing end is completed from the germline J gene. V gene TRBV19 combines with J gene TRBJ1-5, with 7 nucleotides matching TRBD1. The CDR3 is 16 residues long. The germline V gene encodes CDR1 LNHDA and CDR2 SQIVND (reference sequence). The J segment lost 6 bases and the V segment lost 4 bases, leaving 12 bases of the junction unmatched. CDR3 sequence: CASSTSRDSYGQPQHF. The part of the CDR3 DNA that was read is TGTGCCAGTAGTACGTCCCGGGACAGTTACGGTCAGCCC. Together with reference TRBV19 and TRBJ1-5, the CDR3 gives the full variable domain: DGGITQSPKYLFRKEGQNVTLSCEQNLNHDAMYWYRQDPGQGLRLIYYSQIVNDFQKGDIAEGYSVSREKKESFPLTVTSAQKNPTAFYLCASSTSRDSYGQPQHFGDGTRLSIL.

In the case of this clone: The sequenced fragment ends 3 residues before the CDR3 boundary, so the rest is inferred from the germline J gene. The chain combines TRBV19 with TRBJ2-7; 10 bases are a match to TRBD2. The CDR3 length is 16 residues. J lost 4 bases, V lost 1 base, and 7 bases had no gene match. Germline V CDR1 and CDR2: LNHDA, SQIVND (reference sequence). The DNA read from the CDR3 is TGTGCCAGTAGTATAGGCAGGCTAGCGGGGGAGTACGAG. Encoded protein: CASSIGRLAGEYE. The whole CDR3 protein is CASSIGRLAGEYEQYF.

Of note for this clone: The read comes to an end 3 residues before the CDR3 does, leaving the germline J gene to fill in the end. This sequence joins TRBV7-3 and TRBJ2-3; tentative D call: TRBD2 (6 bases). Germline loops: CDR1 SGHTA, CDR2 FQGTGA. The CDR3 extends over 15 amino acids. Trimming removed 5 bases at V and 2 bases at J, with 14 bases between. CDR3 bases read: TGTGCCAGCAGCAAACTAGGGAGGCACACAGATACG. Amino acids: CASSKLGRHTDT. The complete CDR3 sequence is CASSKLGRHTDTQYF.

As regards this clone: The read terminates 3 residues before the CDR3 end, so the remaining end is supplied by the germline J gene. The chain has TRBV30 and TRBJ2-5; D unclear. The V end was cut by 5 bases, the J end by 5 bases, with 18 bases between. CDR3 size: 14 residues. Germline loops: CDR1 GTSNPN, CDR2 SVGIG (reference sequence). The CDR3 DNA, read in part, is TGTGCCTGGGCACGTCTCCAATTCGGGGAGACC. Translating it yields CAWARLQFGET. The whole CDR3 region reads CAWARLQFGETQYF.

About this clone itself: The read ends 3 residues shy of where the CDR3 ends; the end is completed using the germline J gene. The chain employs TRBV5-5 and TRBJ1-2; possibly TRBD1 for D (6 bases). This CDR3 is 13 amino acids long. The V and J ends lost 2 bases and 3 bases respectively, with 8 bases between them. Looked up from germline, CDR1 is SGHKS and CDR2 is YYEKEE (reference sequence). CDR3 bases read: TGTGCCAGCAGCTTTAACAGGGACTATGGC. Its translation is CASSFNRDYG. The full CDR3 sequence reads CASSFNRDYGYTF.